One and the same sample provided the 20 T cell receptor beta chains below, sequenced in a study of post-analysis software for immune sequencing data. General study results and limits: Patients carried five TRBV segments more frequently than controls did, and TRBV5-6, TRBV5-1 and TRBV20-1 were among them.

No antigen has been assigned to these receptors. Unique molecular identifiers featured in each of the TCR beta cDNA libraries. TCRdb re-analysed the PCR reads in MiXCR, keeping a single row per CDR3 protein. Of hundreds of thousands of distinct CDR3 sequences in the sample, roughly 29% were seen once. The source material was blood. Receptors originate from a girl aged 10-17 years with multiple sclerosis.

The chain recombines TRBV6-6 with TRBJ1-1; D possibly corresponds to TRBD1 (5 bases). Germline lookup yields CDR1 MNHNY and CDR2 SVGAGI (reference sequence). CDR3 length equals 13 residues. V lost 5 bases to trimming and J lost 8 bases, with 15 bases between them. The CDR3 sequence: CASSPLREGEAFF. The CDR3 DNA reads TGTGCCAGCAGTCCACTTCGGGAGGGGGAAGCTTTCTTT.

This clonotype has a handful of counts. A read error is possible here, since a much larger clone lies one base away. This sequence joins TRBV3-1 and TRBJ2-3, with 7 bases aligning to TRBD1. The junction had 1 base not matched to a gene; V was cut back by 1 base and J by 0 bases. From germline, CDR1 is LGHDT and CDR2 YNNKEL (reference sequence). This CDR3 contains 15 residues. The CDR3 nucleotides read TGTGCCAGCAGCCAAGGACAGGGTAGCACAGATACGCAGTATTTT. Protein sequence: CASSQGQGSTDTQYF.

This clonotype appeared a few times. This CDR3 reads CASSYGEKLFF. The DNA of the CDR3 is TGTGCCAGCAGTTACGGTGAAAAACTGTTTTTT. The rearrangement links TRBV6-6 to TRBJ1-4; D unclear. Trimming cost V 2 bases and J 7 bases, with 2 bases left between them. Germline CDR1 is MNHNY and CDR2 is SVGAGI (reference sequence). The CDR3 runs 11 residues.

Here the CDR3 DNA reads TGTGCCAGCAGGGGCGGGGGAAGGTCCTACAATGAGCAGTTCTTC. This gives the protein CASRGGGRSYNEQFF. J is TRBJ2-1 and V is TRBV28; 7 nucleotides line up with TRBD2. CDR1 is MDHEN and CDR2 is SYDVKM in the germline V gene. The CDR3 is 15 residues long. Trimming cost V 6 bases and J 1 base; bases outside gene matches: 6.

The genes are TRBV12-3 or TRBV12-4 and TRBJ2-1; 8 nucleotides line up with TRBD1. The CDR3 consists of 15 residues. V lost 5 bases and J lost 8; bases outside the gene matches: 11. CDR3: CASSLRGPRSDEQFF. CDR3 nucleotide sequence: TGTGCCAGCAGTCTCAGGGGGCCCAGGTCGGATGAGCAGTTCTTC.

The chain recombines TRBV20-1 with TRBJ2-1; 12 nucleotides line up with TRBD2. Germline V gene lookup returns CDR1 DFQATT and CDR2 SNEGSKA (reference sequence). The V gene end was trimmed by 5 bases and the J gene end by 7 bases; junction bases not matched to a gene: 12. This CDR3 is 16 amino acids long. In DNA form, the CDR3 reads TGCAGTGCTGTCGGACTAGCGGGAACCCACACTAATGAGCAGTTCTTC. Protein product: CSAVGLAGTHTNEQFF.

The rearrangement uses TRBV19 and TRBJ2-7, with D tentatively TRBD1 (6 bases). V lost 10 bases to trimming and J lost 7 bases, with 17 bases between them. The germline V gene has CDR1 LNHDA and CDR2 SQIVND (reference sequence). The CDR3 loop spans 12 amino acids. The CDR3 bases are TGTGCCACCCGCGGACAGCTCCGGGAGCAGTACTTC. Encoded protein: CATRGQLREQYF.

The chain links TRBV13 to TRBJ2-7; no firm D call. The CDR3 runs 12 residues. With 5 bases removed from V and 0 bases from J, the gap between germline ends came to 5 bases. CDR1 and CDR2 (germline): PRHDT, FYEKMQ (reference sequence). The CDR3 DNA follows: TGTGCCAGCAGCCACAACTCCTACGAGCAGTACTTC. Protein product: CASSHNSYEQYF.

The gene calls are TRBV11-3 and TRBJ2-1, with 8 positions matching TRBD1. V shed 5 bases, J shed 4 bases, and the junction held 10 bases outside the gene matches. The CDR3 totals 16 residues. Germline V CDR1 and CDR2: SGHNT, YENEEA. CDR3 region: CASSTSFDRGYNEQFF. As DNA, the CDR3 is TGTGCCAGCAGCACCTCCTTCGACAGGGGTTACAATGAGCAGTTCTTC.

This chain connects TRBV7-2 to TRBJ2-1, with 10 bases that match TRBD2. The CDR3 loop spans 20 amino acids. Losses at the gene ends were 3 bases for V and 2 bases for J; bases not matched to a gene: 16. Germline V gene data show CDR1 as SGHTA and CDR2 as FQGNSA. The CDR3 here is CASSLFIRGSSGSPYNEQFF. As DNA, the CDR3 is TGTGCCAGCAGCTTGTTTATCAGGGGCTCTAGCGGGAGTCCCTACAATGAGCAGTTCTTC.

The gene calls are TRBV20-1 and TRBJ1-2, with 7 bases matching TRBD1. Losses at the gene ends were 6 bases for V and 0 bases for J; bases not matched to a gene: 22. Germline assignment: CDR1 DFQATT and CDR2 SNEGSKA (reference sequence). The CDR3 totals 19 residues. This CDR3 is CSADSLQGTVSLANYGYTF. In DNA, the CDR3 is TGCAGTGCCGATTCCCTACAGGGGACGGTTTCGCTAGCTAACTATGGCTACACCTTC.

This clonotype occurred once. This chain connects TRBV5-1 to TRBJ1-4; 8 nucleotides match TRBD1. This CDR3 is built from 14 residues. Germline V lookup: CDR1 SGHRS, CDR2 YFSETQ. Trimming at V came to 5 bases and at J to 7 bases, leaving 7 bases not matched to a gene. The CDR3 is CASSGQGRGEKLFF. CDR3 DNA sequence: TGCGCCAGCAGTGGACAGGGCCGCGGTGAAAAACTGTTTTTT.

This chain links TRBV29-1 with TRBJ2-2; TRBD1 might be the D (5 bases). With 4 bases removed from V and 8 bases from J, the gap between germline ends came to 14 bases. The CDR3 totals 13 residues. In germline, CDR1 is SQVTM, CDR2 ANQGSEA. The CDR3 DNA sequence: TGCAGCGTTGTTCCCAGGGAAAGGGGGGAGCTGTTTTTT. Its protein is CSVVPRERGELFF.

This clonotype showed up just a few times. The V and J genes are TRBV20-1 and TRBJ2-7; 12 bases map to TRBD1. Germline V CDR1 and CDR2: DFQATT, SNEGSKA (reference sequence). The CDR3 covers 14 residues. With V trimmed by 6 bases and J by 5 bases, 8 bases remained unmatched. CDR3 in DNA: TGCAGTGCGGTCACCGGGACAGGGGGCAACGAGCAGTACTTC. This gives the protein CSAVTGTGGNEQYF.

This clonotype has only a few counts. This chain links TRBV29-1 with TRBJ2-5; possible D gene TRBD1, 6 bases. The germline V and J ends were trimmed by 4 bases and 5 bases, with 14 bases remaining between them. This CDR3 comprises 13 residues. In germline, CDR1 is SQVTM, CDR2 ANQGSEA. DNA for the CDR3: TGCAGCGTTGGTCTCATGGACAGCGAGACCCAGTACTTC. This codes for CSVGLMDSETQYF. The whole variable domain, remainder taken from reference TRBV29-1 and TRBJ2-5, is SAVISQKPSRDICQRGTSLTIQCQVDSQVTMMFWYRQQPGQSLTLIATANQGSEATYESGFVIDKFPISRPNLTFSTLTVSNMSPEDSSIYLCSVGLMDSETQYFGPGTRLLVL.

The table lists this clonotype with a few counts. DNA for the CDR3: TGTGCCAGCAGCCCCCGACTAGCCAAAAACATTCAGTACTTC. Its protein is CASSPRLAKNIQYF. The rearrangement uses TRBV3-1 and TRBJ2-4; no clear D. Trimming cost V 4 bases and J 0 bases, with 7 bases left between them. Looked up from germline, CDR1 is LGHDT and CDR2 is YNNKEL (reference sequence). The CDR3 spans 14 residues.

In this sample, this clonotype turned up a few times. The V call is TRBV12-3 or TRBV12-4, the J call TRBJ2-5; 10 bases fit TRBD2. The length of the CDR3 is 14 residues. J was trimmed by 3 bases and V by 6 bases; bases with no gene match: 4. The CDR3 region is CASRFSGGKETQYF. Here the CDR3 DNA reads TGTGCCAGCAGGTTTAGCGGGGGGAAAGAGACCCAGTACTTC.

The V and J genes are TRBV12-3 or TRBV12-4 and TRBJ1-5; perhaps TRBD1 as D (5 bases). The CDR3 spans 16 residues. V was clipped by 3 bases and J by 3 bases, with 15 bases between them. The CDR3 loop reads CASSFVSGGNNQPQHF. The CDR3 nucleotides are TGTGCCAGCAGTTTCGTTTCGGGGGGGAACAATCAGCCCCAGCATTTT.

The chain uses TRBV7-2 and TRBJ2-4; the D gene is possibly TRBD1 (6 bases). TRBJ2-7 matches the DNA end more closely, so the J call is doubtful. The CDR3 has 14 residues. From germline, CDR1 is SGHTA and CDR2 FQGNSA. CDR3 DNA sequence: TGTGCCAGCAGCTTAGAGACAGGTTGCGACGAGCAGTACTTC. Translation gives CASSLETGCDEQYF.

The J gene is TRBJ2-7, the V gene TRBV28; 11 nucleotides agree with TRBD2. Germline CDR1 is MDHEN and CDR2 is SYDVKM. The trim removed 6 bases at V and 3 bases at J, leaving 10 bases unmatched. The CDR3 extends over 16 amino acids. This CDR3 reads CASRSPGTSGYYEQYF. The CDR3 DNA sequence: TGTGCCAGCAGATCCCCCGGGACTAGCGGATACTACGAGCAGTACTTC.